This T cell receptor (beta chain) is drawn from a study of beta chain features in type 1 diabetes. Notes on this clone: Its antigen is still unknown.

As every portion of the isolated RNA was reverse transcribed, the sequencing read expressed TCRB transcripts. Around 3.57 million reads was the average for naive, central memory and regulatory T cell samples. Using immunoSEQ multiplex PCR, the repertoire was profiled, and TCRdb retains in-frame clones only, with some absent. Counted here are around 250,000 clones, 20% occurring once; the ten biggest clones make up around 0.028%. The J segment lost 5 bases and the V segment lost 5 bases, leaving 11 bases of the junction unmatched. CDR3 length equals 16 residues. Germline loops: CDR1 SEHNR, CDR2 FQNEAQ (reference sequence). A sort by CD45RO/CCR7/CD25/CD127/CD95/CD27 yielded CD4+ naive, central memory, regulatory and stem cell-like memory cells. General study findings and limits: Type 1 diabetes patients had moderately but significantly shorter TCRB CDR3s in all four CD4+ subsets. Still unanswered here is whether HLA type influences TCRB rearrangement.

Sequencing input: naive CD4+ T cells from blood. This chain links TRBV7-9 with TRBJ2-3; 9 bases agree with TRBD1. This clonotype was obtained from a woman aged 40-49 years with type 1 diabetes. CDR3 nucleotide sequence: TGTGCCAGCAGCCGGTGGGGGGACAGGGTTCAAGATACGCAGTATTTT. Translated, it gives CASSRWGDRVQDTQYF.